The 29 T cell receptor beta chains below all came from one sample that was sequenced in a study of healthy donors' naive CD4 and CD8 T cells. TCR libraries were built from 450 to 650 ng of total RNA by linear amplification. MiXCR was run by TCRdb on the reads, yielding one entry per CDR3 protein. Here the sample spans around 200,000 distinct CDR3 sequences, 65% to 75% being singletons. The sequencing sample was made of naive CD4+ and CD8+ T cells sorted from blood, pooled from several donors. The receptors here all came from a pool of human donors in good health; the sample pools cells from several healthy donors.

The chain links TRBV5-5 to TRBJ1-2; 7 positions match TRBD1. Losses at the gene ends were 4 bases for V and 1 base for J; bases not matched to a gene: 7. This CDR3 is built from 15 residues. Germline lookup yields CDR1 SGHKS and CDR2 YYEKEE (reference sequence). In DNA, the CDR3 is TGTGCCAGCAGCCCGACAGGGACCCGTAACTATGGCTACACCTTC. This gives the protein CASSPTGTRNYGYTF.

V and J are TRBV13 and TRBJ2-7; the D is unclear. The V gene's germline CDR1 is PRHDT and CDR2 FYEKMQ (reference sequence). The CDR3 consists of 14 residues. The V and J ends lost 0 bases and 5 bases respectively, with 11 bases between them. The CDR3 here is CASSLGAKGHEQYF. The CDR3 region has the DNA TGTGCCAGCAGCTTAGGGGCCAAGGGCCACGAGCAGTACTTC. Drawing the rest from reference TRBV13 and TRBJ2-7, the complete variable domain is AAGVIQSPRHLIKEKRETATLKCYPIPRHDTVYWYQQGPGQDPQFLISFYEKMQSDKGSIPDRFSAQQFSDYHSELNMSSLELGDSALYFCASSLGAKGHEQYFGPGTRLTVT.

V is TRBV19 and J is TRBJ1-1, with 7 bases aligning to TRBD1. Trimming took 2 bases from V and 6 from J; bases not matched to a gene: 6. The CDR3 length is 14 residues. Germline V gives CDR1 LNHDA, CDR2 SQIVND (reference sequence). The CDR3 sequence is CASSIQGDLAEAFF. In nucleotides, the CDR3 is TGTGCCAGTAGTATACAGGGGGATCTGGCTGAAGCTTTCTTT.

This rearrangement joins TRBV6-5 to TRBJ2-7; no reliable D call. The CDR3 is made up of 15 amino acids. Between the trimmed V and J ends, which lost 0 bases and 2 bases, there was a span of 11 bases. CDR1 is MNHEY and CDR2 is SVGAGI in the germline V gene. The CDR3 region is CASSYSRQPTYEQYF. DNA of the CDR3: TGTGCCAGCAGTTACTCGAGGCAGCCCACCTACGAGCAGTACTTC.

The V and J genes are TRBV19 and TRBJ2-3; 9 bases fit TRBD2. Per the germline V gene, CDR1 is LNHDA and CDR2 is SQIVND (reference sequence). With V trimmed by 9 bases and J by 7 bases, 14 bases remained unmatched. This CDR3 comprises 15 residues. CDR3 bases: TGTGCCAGCCGCCCGGTGGCGGGAGGGCGGAATACGCAGTATTTT. Its protein product is CASRPVAGGRNTQYF.

This clonotype occurred a few times. The V call is TRBV5-4, the J call TRBJ1-5; TRBD1 aligns across 9 bases. Unmatched junction bases numbered 3, after V lost 4 bases and J lost 4 bases. Germline V gives CDR1 SGHNT, CDR2 YYREEE (reference sequence). CDR3 length equals 14 residues. The CDR3 nucleotides are TGTGCCAGCAGCACAGGGGGCCAGAATCAGCCCCAGCATTTT. Translating gives CASSTGGQNQPQHF.

Only a few counts were recorded for this clonotype. The V call is TRBV29-1, the J call TRBJ2-7; D could derive from TRBD1 or TRBD2 (5 bases each). This CDR3 is 12 amino acids long. V was clipped by 4 bases and J by 2 bases, with 9 bases between them. Germline V gene sequence: CDR1 SQVTM, CDR2 ANQGSEA. This CDR3 is CSVVRETYEQYF. The CDR3, as DNA: TGCAGCGTTGTCAGGGAGACCTACGAGCAGTACTTC.

The chain links TRBV29-1 to TRBJ2-5; 8 bases align to TRBD1. V dropped 0 bases and J dropped 2; count of bases not matched to a gene: 5. The CDR3 runs to 15 residues. CDR1 is SQVTM and CDR2 is ANQGSEA in the germline V gene. The CDR3 sequence is CSVEENGQGQETQYF. For the CDR3, the DNA is TGCAGCGTTGAAGAAAACGGACAGGGTCAAGAGACCCAGTACTTC.

V is TRBV29-1 and J is TRBJ2-2, with a tentative D call TRBD2 (6 bases). This CDR3 region has 14 residues. V was trimmed by 4 bases and J by 3 bases, leaving 12 bases between them. From germline, CDR1 is SQVTM and CDR2 ANQGSEA. The DNA of the CDR3 is TGCAGCGTTGCTCTTTCGGGGGACACCGGGGAGCTGTTTTTT. As protein: CSVALSGDTGELFF.

This rearrangement joins TRBV19 to TRBJ1-1; 10 bases are a match to TRBD1. J gave up 11 bases and V 9 bases, and 18 bases lay outside the gene matches. In germline, CDR1 is LNHDA, CDR2 SQIVND (reference sequence). CDR3 size: 15 residues. The CDR3 DNA follows: TGTGCCAGCACAAGACCCTCCGGACAGGGGGTCTGGGCTTTCTTT. Residues: CASTRPSGQGVWAFF. Based on the CDR3 plus reference TRBV19 and TRBJ1-1, the full variable domain is DGGITQSPKYLFRKEGQNVTLSCEQNLNHDAMYWYRQDPGQGLRLIYYSQIVNDFQKGDIAEGYSVSREKKESFPLTVTSAQKNPTAFYLCASTRPSGQGVWAFFGQGTRLTVV.

The chain recombines TRBV29-1 with TRBJ2-3; D is undetermined. CDR1 is SQVTM and CDR2 is ANQGSEA in the germline V gene. The V end lost 1 base, the J end lost 2 bases, and 16 bases lay between the germline ends. This CDR3 is 16 amino acids long. In DNA, the CDR3 is TGCAGCGTTGAAGGGTGGGCAGCAGTTGCCACAGATACGCAGTATTTT. Its translation is CSVEGWAAVATDTQYF.

The chain has TRBV19 and TRBJ1-4, with D uncertain. The CDR3 covers 15 residues. The V end lost 11 bases, the J end lost 2 bases, and 18 bases lay between the germline ends. Germline CDR1 and CDR2: LNHDA and SQIVND (reference sequence). CDR3 DNA: TGTGCCCATGGTTCGGCATACGGCACTAATGAAAAACTGTTTTTT. Protein sequence: CAHGSAYGTNEKLFF.

This clonotype came up a few times. This chain joins TRBV27 and TRBJ2-7; D may be TRBD2 (6 bases). The CDR3 consists of 11 residues. Trimming took off 8 bases at V and 7 bases at J, with 12 bases between the two ends. In germline, CDR1 is MNHEY, CDR2 SMNVEV (reference sequence). The CDR3 DNA reads as TGTGCCAGCGGTCGGGGGATGGAGCAGTACTTC. Encoded protein: CASGRGMEQYF.

The rearrangement joins TRBV15 to TRBJ2-7; D is uncertain. The V end lost 5 bases, the J end lost 0 bases, and 11 bases lay between the germline ends. There are 14 residues in the CDR3. Germline V CDR1 and CDR2: LNHNV, YYDKDF (reference sequence). The CDR3 loop is CATSGRASSYEQYF. The DNA for the CDR3 is TGTGCCACCAGCGGAAGGGCTAGCTCCTACGAGCAGTACTTC.

This clonotype was seen only a few times. V usage is TRBV29-1 and J usage is TRBJ2-5; D may be TRBD2 (5 bases). The CDR3 is 12 residues long. Trimming removed 3 bases at V and 5 bases at J, with 10 bases between. The germline V gene encodes CDR1 SQVTM and CDR2 ANQGSEA. This chain's CDR3 is CSVEYSGETQYF. CDR3 in DNA: TGCAGCGTTGAGTACTCGGGGGAGACCCAGTACTTC.

The chain carries TRBV29-1 and TRBJ2-1; D remains unclear. V gave up 0 bases and J gave up 4 bases, with 13 bases separating them. The CDR3 sequence is 15 residues long. The germline V gene encodes CDR1 SQVTM and CDR2 ANQGSEA. The CDR3 sequence is CSVEESQLVYNEQFF. The CDR3 coding sequence is TGCAGCGTTGAAGAATCCCAGCTGGTTTACAATGAGCAGTTCTTC.

This clonotype has more than one count but fewer than ten. The V and J genes are TRBV27 and TRBJ2-1; 7 bases agree with TRBD1. CDR1 and CDR2 (germline): MNHEY, SMNVEV (reference sequence). The CDR3 sequence is 13 residues long. After removal of 2 bases from V and 14 bases from J, the junction contained 9 bases not matched to a gene. CDR3 DNA: TGTGCCAGCAGTTTAATAGGGACAGCTTTGAAGTTCTTC. Translating gives CASSLIGTALKFF.

The chain employs TRBV6-5 and TRBJ1-1, with D uncertain. CDR1 is MNHEY, CDR2 SVGAGI, per germline. The CDR3 has 14 residues. The V gene lost 2 bases and the J gene lost 1 base, with 8 bases spanning the gap. The CDR3 DNA reads as TGTGCCAGCAGTTACCGGGGATCGAACACTGAAGCTTTCTTT. The encoded protein is CASSYRGSNTEAFF.

CDR3 sequence: CALRPGQFF. The CDR3, as DNA: TGTGCCCTGCGTCCGGGGCAGTTCTTC. The chain links TRBV19 to TRBJ2-1; D is undetermined. Germline-derived CDR1 and CDR2 are LNHDA and SQIVND (reference sequence). The CDR3 is 9 residues long. The V end was cut by 11 bases, the J end by 12 bases, with 11 bases between.

The rearrangement joins TRBV5-6 to TRBJ1-1; 8 bases are shared with TRBD1. CDR1 and CDR2 (germline): SGHDT, YYEEEE. V was pared by 4 bases and J by 5 bases, with 10 bases of the junction left unmatched. This CDR3 is built from 15 residues. CDR3 in amino acids: CASSLGGQGRTEAFF. CDR3 nucleotides: TGTGCCAGCAGCCTGGGCGGACAGGGAAGAACTGAAGCTTTCTTT.

The V call is TRBV19, the J call TRBJ2-3; TRBD1 agrees at 8 bases. V shed 9 bases, J shed 0 bases, and the junction held 17 bases outside the gene matches. This CDR3 has 18 amino acids. The V gene's germline CDR1 is LNHDA and CDR2 SQIVND (reference sequence). This chain's CDR3 is CASSPGGQVGFSTDTQYF. The DNA for the CDR3 is TGTGCCAGCAGTCCCGGGGGACAGGTGGGATTTAGCACAGATACGCAGTATTTT.

V and J are TRBV6-5 and TRBJ2-7; D is possibly TRBD1 (5 bases). CDR1 is MNHEY, CDR2 SVGAGI, per germline. V was cut by 0 bases and J by 3 bases, with 9 bases left in between. CDR3 size: 14 residues. CDR3 protein: CASSYSMGHYEQYF. CDR3 coding DNA: TGTGCCAGCAGTTACTCGATGGGGCACTACGAGCAGTACTTC.

The V and J genes are TRBV6-4 and TRBJ2-3; TRBD1 might be the D (5 bases). In germline, CDR1 is MRHNA, CDR2 SNTAGT. V was pared by 6 bases and J by 0 bases, with 13 bases between. The CDR3 length is 15 residues. CDR3 nucleotide sequence: TGTGCCAGCAGGGCAGACAGTCGGAGCACAGATACGCAGTATTTT. Translated, it gives CASRADSRSTDTQYF.

CDR3 in DNA: TGCAGCGTTGTGGACGAAAATTCCTACGAGCAGTACTTC. Translating it yields CSVVDENSYEQYF. This chain joins TRBV29-1 and TRBJ2-7, with unresolved D. The ends were cut back, 4 bases at V and 1 base at J, with 11 bases in the middle. Per the germline V gene, CDR1 is SQVTM and CDR2 is ANQGSEA. CDR3 length: 13 amino acids.

The rearrangement uses TRBV27 and TRBJ2-7, with D possibly being TRBD1 (6 bases). With 5 bases removed from V and 3 bases from J, the gap between germline ends came to 14 bases. In germline, CDR1 is MNHEY, CDR2 SMNVEV (reference sequence). The CDR3 is 14 amino acids. The CDR3 nucleotides read TGTGCCAGCAGTCTCCCACAGGGTTTCTACGAGCAGTACTTC. It encodes CASSLPQGFYEQYF.

The V call is TRBV12-3 or TRBV12-4, the J call TRBJ1-5; D possibly corresponds to TRBD1 (5 bases). Trimming took 7 bases from V and 7 from J, leaving 14 bases between them. The CDR3 contains 13 residues. The CDR3 region has the DNA TGTGCCAGCACCCTGGGGGGAAACCAGCCCCAGCATTTT. Its translation: CASTLGGNQPQHF.

The chain links TRBV6-2 or TRBV6-3 to TRBJ1-5, with 9 bases identical to TRBD1. CDR1 is MNHEY, CDR2 SVGEGT, per germline. This CDR3 is 16 amino acids long. V was clipped by 5 bases and J by 5 bases; unmatched bases: 10. CDR3 protein: CASSDRRDRVYQPQHF. CDR3 bases: TGTGCCAGCAGTGACCGAAGGGACAGGGTTTATCAGCCCCAGCATTTT.

CDR3 nucleotides: TGCAGCGCAAACAGGGGGCTGGGAGATACGCAGTATTTT. The encoded protein is CSANRGLGDTQYF. The rearrangement links TRBV29-1 to TRBJ2-3, with 9 bases that match TRBD1. The CDR3 length is 13 residues. Looked up from germline, CDR1 is SQVTM and CDR2 is ANQGSEA. After removal of 7 bases from V and 5 bases from J, the junction contained 7 bases not matched to a gene.

V gene TRBV5-6 combines with J gene TRBJ2-6; 8 nucleotides align to TRBD1. The V gene end was trimmed by 2 bases and the J gene end by 4 bases; junction bases not matched to a gene: 5. CDR1 and CDR2 from the germline V gene are SGHDT and YYEEEE. This CDR3 region has 16 residues. The CDR3 DNA reads as TGTGCCAGCAGCTTATCCAGGGGGCCAGGGGCCAACGTCCTGACTTTC. It translates to CASSLSRGPGANVLTF.